The clone carrying this TCR beta chain was observed once. What it recognizes is unknown. The junction differs from germline at one of its ends, possibly a read error. This entry is derived from a study of response to subunit inactivated influenza vaccine. Germline CDR1 and CDR2: DFQATT and SNEGSKA (reference sequence). There are 15 residues in the CDR3. Whole-study results and caveats: There was a suggestion from the authors that each seasonal influenza vaccination recruits few new T cells.

In TCRdb, the RT-PCR reads were re-called with MiXCR into one record per CDR3 protein. Of a few hundred thousand distinct CDR3 sequences listed, around 9.9% were seen once; the top ten hold approximately 12%. The sequence was obtained from a man aged 45-65 years who received an inactivated influenza vaccine. The sample consisted of PBMCs from blood, taken about 40 days after vaccination. J is TRBJ2-7 and V is TRBV20-1; 9 nucleotides line up with TRBD2. The CDR3 loop reads CSARDAGGSSYEQCF. CDR3 bases: TGCAGTGCTAGAGACGCGGGAGGGAGCTCCTACGAGCAGTGCTTC.